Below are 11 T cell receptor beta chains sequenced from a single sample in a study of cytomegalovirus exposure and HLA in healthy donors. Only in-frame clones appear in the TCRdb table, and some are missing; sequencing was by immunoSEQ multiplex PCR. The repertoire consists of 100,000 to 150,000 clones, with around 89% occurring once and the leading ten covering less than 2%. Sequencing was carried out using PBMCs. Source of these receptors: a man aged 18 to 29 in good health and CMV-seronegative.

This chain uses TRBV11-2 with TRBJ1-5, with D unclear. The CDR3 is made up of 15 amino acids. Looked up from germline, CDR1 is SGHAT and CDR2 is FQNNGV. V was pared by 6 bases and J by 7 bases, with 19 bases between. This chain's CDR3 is CASSPDGEGYQPQHF. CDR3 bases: TGTGCCAGCAGTCCGGACGGGGAGGGTTACCAGCCCCAGCATTTT.

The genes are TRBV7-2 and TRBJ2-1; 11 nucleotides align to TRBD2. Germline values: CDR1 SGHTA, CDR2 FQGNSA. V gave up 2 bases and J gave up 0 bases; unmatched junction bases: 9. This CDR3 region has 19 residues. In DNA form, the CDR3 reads TGTGCCAGCAGCTTATCCAGGACTAGCGGGTTTAGCTCCTACAATGAGCAGTTCTTC. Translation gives CASSLSRTSGFSSYNEQFF. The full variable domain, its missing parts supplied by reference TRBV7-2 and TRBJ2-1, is GAGVSQSPSNKVTEKGKDVELRCDPISGHTALYWYRQSLGQGLEFLIYFQGNSAPDKSGLPSDRFSAERTGGSVSTLTIQRTQQEDSAVYLCASSLSRTSGFSSYNEQFFGPGTRLTVL.

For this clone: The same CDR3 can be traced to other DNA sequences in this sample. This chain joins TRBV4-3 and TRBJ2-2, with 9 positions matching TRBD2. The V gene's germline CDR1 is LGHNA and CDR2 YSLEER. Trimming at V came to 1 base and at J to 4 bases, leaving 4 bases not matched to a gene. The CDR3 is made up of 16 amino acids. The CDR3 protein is CASSQARRGGTGELFF. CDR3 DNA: TGCGCCAGCAGCCAAGCACGGCGGGGGGGCACCGGGGAGCTGTTTTTT.

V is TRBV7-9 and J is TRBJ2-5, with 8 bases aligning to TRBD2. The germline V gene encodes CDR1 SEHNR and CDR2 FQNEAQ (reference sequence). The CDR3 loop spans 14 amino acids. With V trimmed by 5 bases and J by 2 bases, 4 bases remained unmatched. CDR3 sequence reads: CASSHSGEQETQYF. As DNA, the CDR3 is TGTGCCAGCAGCCATAGCGGGGAACAAGAGACCCAGTACTTC.

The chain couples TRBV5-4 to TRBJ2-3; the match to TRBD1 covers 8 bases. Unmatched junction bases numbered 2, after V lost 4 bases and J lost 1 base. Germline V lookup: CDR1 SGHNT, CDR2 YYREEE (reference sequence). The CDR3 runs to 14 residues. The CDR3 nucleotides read TGTGCCAGCAGCGTGGGACAGGGCACAGATACGCAGTATTTT. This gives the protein CASSVGQGTDTQYF.

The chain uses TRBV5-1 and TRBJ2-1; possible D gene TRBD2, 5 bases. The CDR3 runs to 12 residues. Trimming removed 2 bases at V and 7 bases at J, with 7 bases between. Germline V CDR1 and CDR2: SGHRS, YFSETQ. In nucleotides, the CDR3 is TGCGCCAGCAGCTTTTCGGGGAATGAGCAGTTCTTC. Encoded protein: CASSFSGNEQFF. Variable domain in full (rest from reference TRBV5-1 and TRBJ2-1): KAGVTQTPRYLIKTRGQQVTLSCSPISGHRSVSWYQQTPGQGLQFLFEYFSETQRNKGNFPGRFSGRQFSNSRSEMNVSTLELGDSALYLCASSFSGNEQFFGPGTRLTVL.

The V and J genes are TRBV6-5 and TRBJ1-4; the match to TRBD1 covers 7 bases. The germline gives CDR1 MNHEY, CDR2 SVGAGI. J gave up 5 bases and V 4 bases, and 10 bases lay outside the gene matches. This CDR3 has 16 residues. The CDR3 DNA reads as TGTGCCAGCAGTTCTGGCGCGACAGGGATAAATGAAAAACTGTTTTTT. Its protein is CASSSGATGINEKLFF.

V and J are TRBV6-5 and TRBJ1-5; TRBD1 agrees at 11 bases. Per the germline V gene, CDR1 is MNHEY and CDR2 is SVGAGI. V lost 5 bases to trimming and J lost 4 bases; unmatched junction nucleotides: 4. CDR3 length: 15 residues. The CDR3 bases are TGTGCCAGCAGTCCGGACAGGGGGCTGAATCAGCCCCAGCATTTT. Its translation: CASSPDRGLNQPQHF.

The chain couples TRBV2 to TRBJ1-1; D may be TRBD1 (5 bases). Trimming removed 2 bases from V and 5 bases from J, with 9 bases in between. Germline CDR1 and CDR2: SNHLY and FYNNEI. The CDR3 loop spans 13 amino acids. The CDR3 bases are TGTGCCAGCAGTGAATTGGGGGGTACTGAAGCTTTCTTT. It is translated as CASSELGGTEAFF.

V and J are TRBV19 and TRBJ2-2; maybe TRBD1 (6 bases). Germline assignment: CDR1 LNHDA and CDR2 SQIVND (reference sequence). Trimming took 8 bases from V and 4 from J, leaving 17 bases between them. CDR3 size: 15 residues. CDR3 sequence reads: CASGTTGRGTGELFF. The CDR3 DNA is TGTGCCAGTGGAACCACAGGGCGAGGCACCGGGGAGCTGTTTTTT.

CDR3 sequence: CASSLWTSENYGYTF. In DNA, the CDR3 is TGTGCCAGCAGTTTGTGGACATCTGAAAACTATGGCTACACCTTC. The chain has TRBV28 and TRBJ1-2; D might be TRBD1 (5 bases). Germline CDR1 and CDR2: MDHEN and SYDVKM. The CDR3 totals 15 residues. Trimming pared 3 bases from V and 2 bases from J, leaving 13 bases between.